The entry below gives a single T cell receptor beta chain sequence along with its context. Its antigen is not known. Germline-derived CDR1 and CDR2 are SGHRS and YFSETQ. The CDR3 is 16 residues long. Trimming at V came to 4 bases and at J to 0 bases, leaving 8 bases not matched to a gene. Authors' processing steps: Junction-only sequences without quality scores came from ImmunoSEQ, so filtering differed. Clones were sequenced by immunoSEQ multiplex PCR, and TCRdb holds only the in-frame ones, with some missing. The DNA was the basis for D and trimming; V, J and clone size are from that table. The table shows 2 million to 2.5 million clones, with approximately 94% occurring only once. This record comes from a study of shared clonotypes between healthy human individuals. Study summary: The study drew on a couple of women and three men aged 18 to 49 as donors.

The study separated CD4+ cells into CD45RA+ naive and CD45RA-negative memory subsets. Study-level results: Investigators collected only blood, and repertoires in tissues likely differ.

This receptor was obtained from a man younger than 30 in good health. The rearrangement joins TRBV5-1 to TRBJ1-1; TRBD1 matches at 8 bases. Sequencing was done on a sample of naive CD4+ T cells sorted from blood. As for subset: CD45RA+ positively selected. The DNA of the CDR3 is TGCGCCAGCAGCGACCGGGACAGGCACATGAACACTGAAGCTTTCTTT. Translation gives CASSDRDRHMNTEAFF.